The following is a T cell receptor (beta chain) sequence with its context. These data belong to a study of blood T cell repertoires in COVID-19. In the study overall: The study drew acute and convalescent COVID-19 samples from the United States, Italy and Spain. T cells, B-cell-depleted T cells, or PBMCs supplied cDNA or gDNA.

Germline assignment: CDR1 MDHEN and CDR2 SYDVKM. V lost 7 bases, J lost 3 bases, and 17 bases lay in between. The CDR3 is made up of 15 amino acids. The data were produced by immunoSEQ multiplex PCR, yet TCRdb's version contains in-frame clones alone and is incomplete. The sample records some 160,000 clones, about four fifths being singletons. Input material: peripheral blood. The J gene is TRBJ2-3, the V gene TRBV28, with D tentatively TRBD2 (5 bases). The clonotype comes from a woman of 80 years or more with COVID-19, enrolled during active disease. In DNA, the CDR3 is TGTGCCAGCAACCGAGCGGACTCTATTACAGATACGCAGTATTTT. Encoded protein: CASNRADSITDTQYF.